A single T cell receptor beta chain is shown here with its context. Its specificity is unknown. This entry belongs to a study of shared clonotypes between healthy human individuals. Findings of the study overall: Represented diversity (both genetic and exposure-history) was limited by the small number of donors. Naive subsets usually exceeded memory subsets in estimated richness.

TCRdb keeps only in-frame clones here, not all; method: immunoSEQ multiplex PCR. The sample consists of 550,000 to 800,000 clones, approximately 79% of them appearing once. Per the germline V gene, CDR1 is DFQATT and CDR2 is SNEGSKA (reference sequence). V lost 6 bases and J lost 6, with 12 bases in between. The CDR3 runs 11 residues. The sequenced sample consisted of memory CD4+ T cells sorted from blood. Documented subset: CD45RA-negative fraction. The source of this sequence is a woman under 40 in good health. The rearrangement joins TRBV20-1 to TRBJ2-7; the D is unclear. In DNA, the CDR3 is TGCAGTGCCCGTAGCATGACCGAGCAGTACTTC. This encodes CSARSMTEQYF.